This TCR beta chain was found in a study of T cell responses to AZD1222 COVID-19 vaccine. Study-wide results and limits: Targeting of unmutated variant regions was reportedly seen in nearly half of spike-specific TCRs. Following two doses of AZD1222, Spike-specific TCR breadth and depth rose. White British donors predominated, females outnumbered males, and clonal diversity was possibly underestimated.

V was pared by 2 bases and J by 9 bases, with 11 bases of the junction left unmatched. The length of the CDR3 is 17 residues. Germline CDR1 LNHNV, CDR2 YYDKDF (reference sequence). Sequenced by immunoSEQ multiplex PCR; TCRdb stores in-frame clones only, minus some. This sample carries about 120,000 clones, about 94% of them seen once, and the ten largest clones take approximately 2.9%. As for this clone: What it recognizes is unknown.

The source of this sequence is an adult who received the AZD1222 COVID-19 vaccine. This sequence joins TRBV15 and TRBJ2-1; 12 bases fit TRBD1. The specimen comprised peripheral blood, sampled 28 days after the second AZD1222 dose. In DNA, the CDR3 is TGTGCCACCAGCAGACATATAGGGACAGGGGGCTTTAGTGAGCAGTTCTTC. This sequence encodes CATSRHIGTGGFSEQFF.